This TCR beta chain is drawn from a study of T-cell memory formation after mild COVID-19. The ends lost 6 bases at V and 3 bases at J; junction bases unmatched: 5. Germline CDR1 is SQVTM and CDR2 is ANQGSEA. The CDR3 sequence is 13 residues long. Study results and limitations: Cross-reactive memory seemingly joined, as some responding clones were found in pre-infection memory. Clones shrinking between day 15 and 85 showed a balanced CD4/CD8 split, and those that grew later tilted toward CD4+.

This clonotype has a handful of counts. Its target is not known. TCRdb redid the calling of the 5' RACE reads with MiXCR, one entry per CDR3 protein. This repertoire shows 350,000 to 450,000 distinct CDR3 sequences, about an eighth found once; its top ten account for about 22%. The receptor was derived from a man in his late teens or twenties who had mild COVID-19 (a few samples of this study predate the infection). Cell type and time point are not known. J is TRBJ2-1 and V is TRBV29-1, with 7 bases that match TRBD1. Sequencing input: PBMCs or a T cell subset sorted from them (not recorded which). This CDR3 is CSVDRVGYNEQFF. For the CDR3, the DNA is TGCAGCGTCGACAGGGTAGGCTACAATGAGCAGTTCTTC.